Listed below are T cell receptor beta chains from one sample, sequenced in a study of regulatory dendritic cells for organ transplantation. No antigen is known for these receptors. The method was immunoSEQ multiplex PCR; TCRdb's version includes in-frame clones alone and lacks a portion of them. This sample has under 12,000 clones; about 75% occur once, and the top ten carry approximately 2.4%. The sample consisted of memory CD4+ T cells from blood cultured with regulatory dendritic cells. These receptors all stem from a human donor in good health. The CDR3 runs from the conserved cysteine through the conserved F or W. A D gene is named only where the DNA matches it firmly. For some rows the clone size is stated as once, few or many, or as a class when expanded; others skip it.

d_call: .
clone_size: .
j_call: TRBJ1-2
cdr3_length: 15
v_call: TRBV18
cdr3_aa: CASSPPTEGSYGYTF
cdr3_nt: TGTGCCAGCTCACCACCCACGGAGGGCTCGTATGGCTACACCTTC

d_call: TRBD1
clone_size: .
j_call: TRBJ1-2
cdr3_length: 15
v_call: TRBV5-6
cdr3_aa: CASSSSGRTGKGYTF
cdr3_nt: TGTGCCAGCAGCTCCTCTGGGAGGACAGGGAAAGGCTACACCTTC

d_call: TRBD1
clone_size: .
j_call: TRBJ1-2
cdr3_length: 13
v_call: TRBV6-5
cdr3_aa: CASSPTGEGGYTF
cdr3_nt: TGTGCCAGCAGTCCGACAGGGGAGGGCGGCTACACCTTC

d_call: TRBD2
clone_size: few
j_call: TRBJ2-3
cdr3_length: 15
v_call: TRBV7-2
cdr3_aa: CASSPPGLGKDTQYF
cdr3_nt: TGTGCCAGCAGCCCGCCAGGACTAGGGAAAGATACGCAGTATTTT

d_call: TRBD2
clone_size: once
j_call: TRBJ2-7
cdr3_length: 15
v_call: TRBV19
cdr3_aa: CASSPRLAGIYEQYF
cdr3_nt: TGTGCCAGTAGTCCCCGACTAGCGGGGATCTACGAGCAGTACTTC

d_call: .
clone_size: .
j_call: TRBJ2-2
cdr3_length: 14
v_call: TRBV27
cdr3_aa: CASSLFGGTGELFF
cdr3_nt: TGTGCCAGCAGTTTATTTGGCGGGACCGGGGAGCTGTTTTTT

d_call: TRBD1
clone_size: .
j_call: TRBJ1-5
cdr3_length: 14
v_call: TRBV6-1
cdr3_aa: CASSDRGGNQPQHF
cdr3_nt: TGTGCCAGCTCGGACAGGGGTGGCAATCAGCCCCAGCATTTT

d_call: TRBD2
clone_size: .
j_call: TRBJ2-4
cdr3_length: 17
v_call: TRBV4-2
cdr3_aa: CASSQELSSGGVNIQYF
cdr3_nt: TGTGCCAGCAGCCAAGAATTGTCTAGCGGGGGGGTGAACATTCAGTACTTC

d_call: TRBD1
clone_size: .
j_call: TRBJ2-1
cdr3_length: 14
v_call: TRBV7-9
cdr3_aa: CASRSTGAGNEQFF
cdr3_nt: TGTGCCAGCAGATCTACAGGGGCTGGCAATGAGCAGTTCTTC

d_call: .
clone_size: .
j_call: TRBJ1-1
cdr3_length: 14
v_call: TRBV5-1
cdr3_aa: CASRPTDSNTEAFF
cdr3_nt: TGCGCCAGCAGACCGACAGATTCTAACACTGAAGCTTTCTTT

d_call: .
clone_size: .
j_call: TRBJ2-4
cdr3_length: 21
v_call: TRBV21-1
cdr3_aa: CASSKARKASGVRRAKNIQYF
cdr3_nt: TGTGCCAGCAGCAAAGCGCGCAAGGCTAGCGGGGTGAGAAGGGCCAAAAACATTCAGTACTTC

d_call: TRBD1
clone_size: .
j_call: TRBJ1-2
cdr3_length: 14
v_call: TRBV27
cdr3_aa: CASRGQGARGGYTF
cdr3_nt: TGTGCCAGCAGGGGACAGGGGGCGCGAGGTGGCTACACCTTC

d_call: TRBD2
clone_size: .
j_call: TRBJ2-3
cdr3_length: 15
v_call: TRBV5-1
cdr3_aa: CASSSTSGSTDTQYF
cdr3_nt: TGCGCCAGCAGCTCTACTAGCGGTAGCACAGATACGCAGTATTTT

d_call: TRBD1
clone_size: .
j_call: TRBJ2-1
cdr3_length: 15
v_call: TRBV11-1
cdr3_aa: CASSFPGQGGYEQFF
cdr3_nt: TGTGCCAGCAGCTTCCCTGGACAGGGCGGGTATGAGCAGTTCTTC

d_call: .
clone_size: .
j_call: TRBJ2-4
cdr3_length: 15
v_call: TRBV9
cdr3_aa: CASSVASGSENIQYF
cdr3_nt: TGTGCCAGCAGCGTAGCTTCGGGGTCTGAAAACATTCAGTACTTC

d_call: .
clone_size: .
j_call: TRBJ2-5
cdr3_length: 13
v_call: TRBV7-3
cdr3_aa: CASSFDNRETQYF
cdr3_nt: TGTGCCAGCAGCTTTGACAACCGAGAGACCCAGTACTTC

d_call: TRBD1
clone_size: .
j_call: TRBJ2-3
cdr3_length: 15
v_call: TRBV5-6
cdr3_aa: CASSRTGISPDTQYF
cdr3_nt: TGTGCCAGCAGCCGGACAGGGATATCGCCAGATACGCAGTATTTT

d_call: .
clone_size: .
j_call: TRBJ2-5
cdr3_length: 13
v_call: TRBV29-1
cdr3_aa: CSVGPGVEETQYF
cdr3_nt: TGCAGCGTCGGTCCCGGGGTTGAAGAGACCCAGTACTTC

d_call: .
clone_size: .
j_call: TRBJ1-2
cdr3_length: 16
v_call: TRBV2
cdr3_aa: CASSPWGAQGNYGYTF
cdr3_nt: TGTGCCAGCAGTCCCTGGGGCGCGCAGGGGAACTATGGCTACACCTTC

d_call: .
clone_size: .
j_call: TRBJ1-2
cdr3_length: 13
v_call: TRBV5-1
cdr3_aa: CASSLDKNYGYTF
cdr3_nt: TGCGCCAGCAGCTTGGACAAAAACTATGGCTACACCTTC

d_call: TRBD1
clone_size: .
j_call: TRBJ2-7
cdr3_length: 14
v_call: TRBV5-3
cdr3_aa: CARSWGTGRREQYF
cdr3_nt: TGTGCCAGAAGCTGGGGGACAGGGAGACGCGAGCAGTACTTC

d_call: TRBD2
clone_size: .
j_call: TRBJ2-3
cdr3_length: 13
v_call: TRBV7-3
cdr3_aa: CASSLAGGETQYF
cdr3_nt: TGTGCCAGCAGCTTAGCGGGGGGAGAGACGCAGTATTTT

d_call: TRBD1
clone_size: .
j_call: TRBJ1-2
cdr3_length: 15
v_call: TRBV5-6
cdr3_aa: CASSNRDRYSGGYTF
cdr3_nt: TGTGCCAGCAGCAACCGGGACAGGTATTCTGGTGGCTACACCTTC